The rows below give T cell receptor beta chains drawn from one sample of a study of T cells expressing NK-cell markers. TCRdb processed the 5' RACE reads again and assigns one entry to each CDR3 protein, with no DNA. The table counts 450,000 to 600,000 distinct CDR3 sequences; about 3.6% lies in the top ten. Sequencing was performed on blood T cells: a sorted CD56 or NKG2C T cell subset, CD4+ or CD8+ T cells, or bulk PBMC T cells (not recorded which). Receptors were obtained from a man between 18 and 29 years old in good health. The CDR3 runs from the conserved cysteine through the conserved F or W. Fields, in order: V gene, J gene, CDR3 protein.

V gene: TRBV7-9; J gene: TRBJ2-5; CDR3 protein: CASSLALSEETQYF
V gene: TRBV7-2; J gene: TRBJ2-7; CDR3 protein: CASSPGQSPAYEQYF
V gene: TRBV4-3; J gene: TRBJ1-6; CDR3 protein: CASSLGQGRNSPLHF
V gene: TRBV24-1; J gene: TRBJ2-1; CDR3 protein: CATSDPSSGHLNEQFF
V gene: TRBV27; J gene: TRBJ2-7; CDR3 protein: CASSSHSGGSYEQYF
V gene: TRBV6-1; J gene: TRBJ1-5; CDR3 protein: CASSEQGGMSNQPQHF
V gene: TRBV2; J gene: TRBJ2-2; CDR3 protein: CASRTPGQRSEELFF
V gene: TRBV20-1; J gene: TRBJ2-4; CDR3 protein: CSARDTGTVDIQYF
V gene: TRBV5-6; J gene: TRBJ1-6; CDR3 protein: CASSLTAGMGSYNSPLHF
V gene: TRBV6-5; J gene: TRBJ2-1; CDR3 protein: CASSPQAGLAEYNEQFF
V gene: TRBV3-1; J gene: TRBJ2-5; CDR3 protein: CASSQGLGTDGTQYF
V gene: TRBV3-1; J gene: TRBJ2-5; CDR3 protein: CASSQDTRTETQYF
V gene: TRBV29-1; J gene: TRBJ2-1; CDR3 protein: CSGALAGGQEQFF
V gene: TRBV25-1; J gene: TRBJ2-1; CDR3 protein: CASSGGTREQFF
V gene: TRBV20-1; J gene: TRBJ2-1; CDR3 protein: CSANWILAGQNNEQFF
V gene: TRBV7-2; J gene: TRBJ1-2; CDR3 protein: CASSLPGRENYGYTF
V gene: TRBV3-1; J gene: TRBJ2-5; CDR3 protein: CASRPTASEWTQYF
V gene: TRBV12-3/TRBV12-4; J gene: TRBJ2-5; CDR3 protein: CASSRGLGQETQYF
V gene: TRBV29-1; J gene: TRBJ2-7; CDR3 protein: CSAAGTGTYYEQYF
V gene: TRBV7-6; J gene: TRBJ2-3; CDR3 protein: CASSLAYGGMGTDTQYF
V gene: TRBV5-1; J gene: TRBJ2-3; CDR3 protein: CASSLPLAGESDTQYF
V gene: TRBV7-8; J gene: TRBJ2-1; CDR3 protein: CAVLIAGPYNEQFF
V gene: TRBV6-1; J gene: TRBJ2-5; CDR3 protein: CASSPRGGVGETQYF
V gene: TRBV7-2; J gene: TRBJ2-1; CDR3 protein: CASSLQSGAYNEQFF
V gene: TRBV11-2; J gene: TRBJ1-2; CDR3 protein: CASSGTGGTDYGYTF
V gene: TRBV12-3/TRBV12-4; J gene: TRBJ2-2; CDR3 protein: CASSSRYTGELFF
V gene: TRBV5-5; J gene: TRBJ1-5; CDR3 protein: CASSLVSGIFSNQPQHF
V gene: TRBV12-3/TRBV12-4; J gene: TRBJ2-5; CDR3 protein: CASSQGLAIYRETQYF
V gene: TRBV20-1; J gene: TRBJ1-2; CDR3 protein: CSASSPGQGYGYTF
V gene: TRBV6-1; J gene: TRBJ2-6; CDR3 protein: CASFRNRGLNSGANVLTF
V gene: TRBV6-4; J gene: TRBJ1-6; CDR3 protein: CASPRPKKGYNSPLHF
V gene: TRBV10-3; J gene: TRBJ1-1; CDR3 protein: CAISLTGGGTEAFF
V gene: TRBV4-3; J gene: TRBJ2-1; CDR3 protein: CASSQDRGRGNEQFF
V gene: TRBV12-3/TRBV12-4; J gene: TRBJ1-5; CDR3 protein: CASSLNAGANQPQHF
V gene: TRBV12-3/TRBV12-4; J gene: TRBJ2-5; CDR3 protein: CASSPTSATQETQYF
V gene: TRBV4-2; J gene: TRBJ2-5; CDR3 protein: CASSQDQAGGLQETQYF
V gene: TRBV12-3/TRBV12-4; J gene: TRBJ2-3; CDR3 protein: CASSPPGPSTDTQYF
V gene: TRBV5-1; J gene: TRBJ2-3; CDR3 protein: CASSLSLAAQTDTQYF
V gene: TRBV7-2; J gene: TRBJ2-1; CDR3 protein: CASSSGWQPNNEQFF